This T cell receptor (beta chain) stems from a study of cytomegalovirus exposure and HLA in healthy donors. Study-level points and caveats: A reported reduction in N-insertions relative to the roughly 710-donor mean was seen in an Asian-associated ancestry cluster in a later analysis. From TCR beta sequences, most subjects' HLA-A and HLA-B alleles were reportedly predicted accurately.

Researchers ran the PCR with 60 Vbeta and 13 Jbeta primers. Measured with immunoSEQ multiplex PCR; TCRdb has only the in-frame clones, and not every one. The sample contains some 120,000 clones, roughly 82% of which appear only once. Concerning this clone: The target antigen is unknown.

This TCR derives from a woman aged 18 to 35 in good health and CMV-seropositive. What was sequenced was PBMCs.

CDR3 bases: TGTGCCAGCAGTGGACGGGGGGAGGAACATGAGCAGTTCTTC. Translating gives CASSGRGEEHEQFF. The V call is TRBV7-9, the J call TRBJ2-1, with TRBD2 matching over 7 bases. V shed 6 bases, J shed 8 bases, and the junction held 10 bases outside the gene matches. The CDR3 totals 14 residues. Germline CDR1 SEHNR, CDR2 FQNEAQ (reference sequence).